These 15 T cell receptor beta chains were all obtained from the same sample, sequenced in a study of Graves' ophthalmopathy and Graves' hyperthyroidism. Amplification from RNA transcripts yielded the TCR beta CDR3 regions. RT-PCR in the first round used HTBI primers; a second-round multiplex PCR followed. TCRdb re-derived calls from the multiplex PCR reads in MiXCR, one entry per CDR3 protein. The sample includes roughly 220,000 distinct CDR3 sequences, around 50% of them seen just once. The sample comprised peripheral blood. The receptor set was obtained from an adult man with Graves' ophthalmopathy.

This rearrangement joins TRBV2 to TRBJ2-6; D gene uncertain. In germline, CDR1 is SNHLY, CDR2 FYNNEI. This CDR3 region has 14 residues. Trimming pared 5 bases from V and 4 bases from J, leaving 9 bases between. In DNA, the CDR3 is TGTGCCAGCAGTTTGATACGGGGGGCCAACGTCCTGACTTTC. Its translation is CASSLIRGANVLTF.

The genes are TRBV2 and TRBJ2-2; D gene unclear. Germline CDR1 SNHLY, CDR2 FYNNEI. Between the trimmed V and J ends, which lost 5 bases and 5 bases, there was a span of 12 bases. The CDR3 runs 14 residues. The CDR3 here is CASSPRRGTGELFF. CDR3 DNA sequence: TGTGCCAGCAGTCCCCGACGTGGGACCGGGGAGCTGTTTTTT.

This clonotype was seen just once. J is TRBJ1-1 and V is TRBV16; weak D call: TRBD1 (5 bases). The V gene lost 1 base and the J gene lost 3 bases, with 9 bases spanning the gap. From germline, CDR1 is KGHSY and CDR2 FQNENV. The CDR3 spans 14 residues. CDR3 in DNA: TGTGCCAGCAGCCAATTAACAGGCGACACTGAAGCTTTCTTT. Encoded protein: CASSQLTGDTEAFF.

The rearrangement joins TRBV24-1 to TRBJ2-5; D call uncertain. Germline loops: CDR1 KGHDR, CDR2 SFDVKD. V dropped 4 bases and J dropped 5 bases, with 4 bases sitting between them. The CDR3 consists of 11 residues. CDR3 sequence reads: CATSDGETQYF. DNA of the CDR3: TGTGCCACCAGTGACGGGGAGACCCAGTACTTC.

The chain joins TRBV9 to TRBJ1-6; 8 nucleotides align to TRBD1. From germline, CDR1 is SGDLS and CDR2 YYNGEE. The CDR3 runs 14 residues. The V segment lost 5 bases and the J segment 9 bases; nucleotides outside the gene matches: 7. CDR3 in DNA: TGTGCCAGCAGTCTAACAGGGGGGGTTTCACCCCTCCACTTT. Translating gives CASSLTGGVSPLHF.

V usage is TRBV10-2 and J usage is TRBJ1-2; the D is unclear. The CDR3 has 16 amino acids. Germline loops: CDR1 WSHSY, CDR2 SAAADI. The V end was cut by 2 bases, the J end by 4 bases, with 17 bases between. The CDR3 DNA reads as TGCGCCAGCAGTGAGGGATTGGAAAAGGTCCCCTATGGCTACACCTTC. It is translated as CASSEGLEKVPYGYTF.

In the case of this clonotype: At one end, the junction sequence differs from germline, possibly due to a read error. The chain links TRBV20-1 to TRBJ2-5, with a possible D match to TRBD1 (5 bases). The CDR3 loop spans 13 amino acids. Germline V lookup: CDR1 DFQATT, CDR2 SNEGSKA (reference sequence). DNA of the CDR3: TGCAGTGCTGCACAGGAACCCCAAAAGACCCAGTACTTC. Amino acid sequence: CSAAQEPQKTQYF.

The chain joins TRBV3-1 to TRBJ2-5; D unclear. CDR1 LGHDT and CDR2 YNNKEL come from the germline V gene (reference sequence). V gave up 2 bases and J gave up 2 bases, with 9 bases separating them. The CDR3 totals 14 residues. The CDR3 loop reads CASSQQIQQETQYF. The CDR3 DNA is TGTGCCAGCAGCCAACAGATCCAACAAGAGACCCAGTACTTC.

There are a few counts of this clonotype. V is TRBV20-1 and J is TRBJ1-5; D ambiguous. Germline V gene sequence: CDR1 DFQATT, CDR2 SNEGSKA (reference sequence). The CDR3 extends over 13 amino acids. V lost 4 bases to trimming and J lost 7 bases, with 14 bases between them. The CDR3 spells CSATRETGQPQHF. CDR3 bases: TGCAGTGCTACCCGGGAGACGGGACAGCCCCAGCATTTT.

This chain joins TRBV7-9 and TRBJ2-5, with 11 bases aligning to TRBD2. Germline V gene sequence: CDR1 SEHNR, CDR2 FQNEAQ (reference sequence). V lost 6 bases and J lost 1; bases outside the gene matches: 1. The CDR3 is made up of 14 amino acids. The CDR3 sequence is CASSSGRAQETQYF. CDR3 nucleotides: TGTGCCAGCAGTAGCGGGAGGGCCCAAGAGACCCAGTACTTC.

This clonotype was seen a few times. This chain joins TRBV14 and TRBJ2-6; no reliable D call. Germline V gene lookup returns CDR1 SGHDN and CDR2 FVKESK. Trimming stripped 4 bases from V and 1 base from J, with 5 bases between. The CDR3 sequence is 14 residues long. CDR3 DNA sequence: TGTGCCAGCAGCCCCGCATCTGGGGCCAACGTCCTGACTTTC. It yields the protein CASSPASGANVLTF.

The J gene is TRBJ2-7, the V gene TRBV28; 11 nucleotides agree with TRBD1. With 1 base clipped from V and 4 bases from J, the junction kept 6 bases outside the gene matches. There are 16 residues in the CDR3. CDR1 is MDHEN, CDR2 SYDVKM, per germline. CDR3 in DNA: TGTGCCAGCAGTTTATTAGGACAGGGGGCGTGGTACGAGCAGTACTTC. Protein product: CASSLLGQGAWYEQYF. The whole variable domain, remainder taken from reference TRBV28 and TRBJ2-7, is DVKVTQSSRYLVKRTGEKVFLECVQDMDHENMFWYRQDPGLGLRLIYFSYDVKMKEKGDIPEGYSVSREKKERFSLILESASTNQTSMYLCASSLLGQGAWYEQYFGPGTRLTVT.

This chain links TRBV20-1 with TRBJ2-7; 7 bases agree with TRBD1. CDR1 and CDR2 (germline): DFQATT, SNEGSKA (reference sequence). The V gene end was trimmed by 6 bases and the J gene end by 2 bases; junction bases not matched to a gene: 10. This CDR3 region has 14 residues. CDR3 sequence (DNA): TGCAGTGCCTTCAAGGGGGCAGCAACCTACGAGCAGTACTTC. It specifies CSAFKGAATYEQYF.

This clonotype was seen a few times. The rearrangement links TRBV7-9 to TRBJ2-7; the match to TRBD2 covers 7 bases. V lost 5 bases, J lost 6 bases, and 10 bases stayed unmatched. Germline V gene sequence: CDR1 SEHNR, CDR2 FQNEAQ (reference sequence). The CDR3 totals 14 residues. The CDR3 reads CASSPRSGRVEQYF. The CDR3 nucleotides read TGTGCCAGCAGCCCTCGGTCAGGGAGGGTCGAGCAGTACTTC.

This clonotype was counted ten times or more. The chain employs TRBV20-1 and TRBJ2-2; 10 nucleotides agree with TRBD1. The length of the CDR3 is 13 residues. Unmatched junction bases numbered 4, after V lost 6 bases and J lost 6 bases. Germline values: CDR1 DFQATT, CDR2 SNEGSKA (reference sequence). CDR3 protein: CSARDRGPGELFF. The CDR3 region has the DNA TGCAGTGCCCGGGACAGGGGCCCCGGGGAGCTGTTTTTT.